These 29 T cell receptor beta chains were sequenced from one sample in a study of T cells in Graves' hyperthyroidism and ophthalmopathy. The investigators amplified TCR beta CDR3 regions from RNA transcripts. Using the HTBI primer set, a first-round RT-PCR was run on the TCR CDR3. A single record per CDR3 protein comes from TCRdb applying MiXCR to the multiplex PCR reads. Among about 300,000 distinct CDR3 sequences listed, 13% were seen once. Sequences were obtained from blood. The origin of the receptors is a woman aged 25-40 years with Graves' hyperthyroidism that later progressed to Graves' ophthalmopathy.

V is TRBV7-9 and J is TRBJ2-3; 11 bases line up with TRBD2. The CDR3 totals 22 residues. Germline V gives CDR1 SEHNR, CDR2 FQNEAQ (reference sequence). The junction had 21 bases not matched to a gene; V was cut back by 4 bases and J by 0 bases. CDR3 DNA sequence: TGTGCCAGCAGCTCAACGGACTGGTATAGCGGGAGGGGGATGTATAGCACAGATACGCAGTATTTT. It codes for CASSSTDWYSGRGMYSTDTQYF.

This clonotype was detected ten times or more. The rearrangement uses TRBV28 and TRBJ1-5; perhaps TRBD1 as D (5 bases). CDR3 length: 14 amino acids. V lost 10 bases, J lost 0 bases, and 13 bases lay in between. Germline V gene sequence: CDR1 MDHEN, CDR2 SYDVKM. The CDR3: CATSGPNSNQPQHF. The CDR3, as DNA: TGTGCCACCTCAGGGCCCAATAGCAATCAGCCCCAGCATTTT.

This clonotype was seen a handful of times. This chain uses TRBV27 with TRBJ2-7, with D possibly TRBD1 on 6 matching bases. CDR1 is MNHEY and CDR2 is SMNVEV in the germline V gene (reference sequence). This CDR3 has 13 amino acids. Trimming left V 4 bases short and J 3 bases short, with 10 bases between. CDR3 region: CASSYRVSYEQYF. CDR3 in DNA: TGTGCCAGCAGTTACAGGGTGAGCTACGAGCAGTACTTC.

This clonotype was observed many times. The chain combines TRBV24-1 with TRBJ1-5; perhaps TRBD1 as D (5 bases). The CDR3 extends over 13 amino acids. CDR1 is KGHDR and CDR2 is SFDVKD in the germline V gene. Trimming cost V 4 bases and J 5 bases, with 8 bases left between them. The CDR3 DNA follows: TGTGCCACCAGTGACAGCAGGGATCAGCCCCAGCATTTT. As protein: CATSDSRDQPQHF.

Ten or more counts support this clonotype. This sequence joins TRBV19 and TRBJ2-6; possible D gene TRBD1, 5 bases. The CDR3 totals 15 residues. CDR1 is LNHDA and CDR2 is SQIVND in the germline V gene (reference sequence). V was trimmed by 5 bases and J by 3 bases, leaving 11 bases between them. The CDR3: CASSGQGFGANVLTF. The DNA for the CDR3 is TGTGCCAGTAGTGGGCAGGGATTTGGGGCCAACGTCCTGACTTTC.

The table lists this clonotype with many counts. V is TRBV27 and J is TRBJ2-7; no definite D call. Germline V CDR1 and CDR2: MNHEY, SMNVEV (reference sequence). V was clipped by 5 bases and J by 4 bases, with 6 bases between them. This CDR3 region has 11 residues. CDR3 sequence: CASSAKYEQYF. CDR3 nucleotide sequence: TGTGCCAGCAGTGCCAAATACGAGCAGTACTTC.

The rearrangement uses TRBV6-1 and TRBJ2-3; TRBD2 agrees at 8 bases. The germline V gene has CDR1 MNHNS and CDR2 SASEGT. The CDR3 has 15 residues. V was pared by 7 bases and J by 5 bases, with 11 bases of the junction left unmatched. The CDR3 spells CASTERREDQDTQYF. In nucleotides, the CDR3 is TGTGCCAGCACCGAAAGGCGGGAGGATCAAGATACGCAGTATTTT.

V usage is TRBV2 and J usage is TRBJ2-7, with TRBD2 matching over 8 bases. The germline gives CDR1 SNHLY, CDR2 FYNNEI. The CDR3 has 14 amino acids. The trim removed 4 bases at V and 5 bases at J, leaving 7 bases unmatched. The chain's CDR3 is CASSADGGGHEQYF. CDR3 nucleotides: TGTGCCAGCAGTGCCGACGGGGGGGGTCACGAGCAGTACTTC.

This clonotype was counted many times. The chain uses TRBV27 and TRBJ1-1, with a tentative D call TRBD1 (5 bases). Trimming shortened V by 5 bases and J by 1 base, and 11 bases separated the two germline ends. The CDR3 extends over 14 amino acids. Per germline, CDR1 MNHEY and CDR2 SMNVEV (reference sequence). CDR3 amino acids: CASSPGGGNTEAFF. The CDR3 DNA follows: TGTGCCAGCAGTCCCGGCGGGGGGAACACTGAAGCTTTCTTT.

This clonotype was seen only a few times. V usage is TRBV20-1 and J usage is TRBJ2-5; TRBD1 matches at 8 bases. The germline V gene encodes CDR1 DFQATT and CDR2 SNEGSKA (reference sequence). This CDR3 region has 12 residues. Trimming at V came to 6 bases and at J to 7 bases, leaving 7 bases not matched to a gene. The CDR3 coding sequence is TGCAGTGCAACGGACAGGGATGCGACCCAGTACTTC. Its protein is CSATDRDATQYF.

Many counts were recorded for this clonotype. This chain joins TRBV30 and TRBJ2-2, with 8 bases aligning to TRBD2. Germline V lookup: CDR1 GTSNPN, CDR2 SVGIG (reference sequence). V trimming: 0 bases; J trimming: 2 bases; junction bases outside the gene matches: 14. The CDR3 sequence is 19 residues long. In DNA, the CDR3 is TGTGCCTGGAGTGTACACGGTTGGTCGGGAGGGCTAAACACCGGGGAGCTGTTTTTT. The encoded protein is CAWSVHGWSGGLNTGELFF.

This clonotype was seen at least ten times. This chain links TRBV7-2 with TRBJ2-1; D remains unclear. V was pared by 8 bases and J by 5 bases, with 13 bases between. CDR1 and CDR2 from the germline V gene are SGHTA and FQGNSA. The CDR3 spans 13 residues. The CDR3 coding sequence is TGTGCCAGCGGGATAATCCTCCACAATGAGCAGTTCTTC. Its protein is CASGIILHNEQFF.

This clonotype has at least ten counts. The J gene is TRBJ2-7, the V gene TRBV20-1; 13 positions agree with TRBD2. V was clipped by 6 bases and J by 1 base; unmatched bases: 6. The CDR3 is 15 amino acids. Germline lookup yields CDR1 DFQATT and CDR2 SNEGSKA (reference sequence). CDR3 sequence: CSAAGTSGISYEQYF. DNA for the CDR3: TGCAGTGCAGCCGGGACTAGCGGGATTTCCTACGAGCAGTACTTC.

This clonotype has at least ten counts. V and J are TRBV11-2 and TRBJ2-7; tentative D call: TRBD2 (5 bases). V was pared by 0 bases and J by 3 bases, with 9 bases between. The germline V gene encodes CDR1 SGHAT and CDR2 FQNNGV. CDR3 size: 14 residues. The CDR3 protein is CASSLDPGGYEQYF. CDR3 nucleotide sequence: TGTGCCAGCAGCTTAGATCCAGGAGGCTACGAGCAGTACTTC.

This clonotype was seen repeatedly, ten times or more. V is TRBV6-1 and J is TRBJ2-7; 7 bases map to TRBD2. After removal of 6 bases from V and 6 bases from J, the junction contained 8 bases not matched to a gene. This CDR3 spans 13 amino acids. Germline V CDR1 and CDR2: MNHNS, SASEGT. The CDR3: CASSGGLEREQYF. The CDR3 DNA is TGTGCCAGCAGCGGTGGACTAGAACGCGAGCAGTACTTC.

This clonotype has at least ten counts. This chain connects TRBV20-1 to TRBJ2-7; D is possibly TRBD2 (6 bases). Germline V gene lookup returns CDR1 DFQATT and CDR2 SNEGSKA (reference sequence). The V end was cut by 5 bases, the J end by 3 bases, with 17 bases between. CDR3 size: 14 residues. CDR3 sequence (DNA): TGCAGTGCTGGAGCTGTGGCGGGAATCTACGAGCAGTACTTC. Its protein is CSAGAVAGIYEQYF.

Ten or more counts support this clonotype. The chain uses TRBV28 and TRBJ2-1; 8 bases agree with TRBD2. The CDR3 runs 15 residues. With 3 bases clipped from V and 8 bases from J, the junction kept 9 bases outside the gene matches. Germline V gene data show CDR1 as MDHEN and CDR2 as SYDVKM. DNA of the CDR3: TGTGCCAGCAGTTTGGAGACGGGAGGGGGGGATGAGCAGTTCTTC. It encodes CASSLETGGGDEQFF.

This clonotype was recorded at least ten times. The V call is TRBV28, the J call TRBJ2-7; 10 bases line up with TRBD1. Losses at the gene ends were 3 bases for V and 4 bases for J; bases not matched to a gene: 3. The germline gives CDR1 MDHEN, CDR2 SYDVKM. CDR3 length: 14 residues. CDR3 residues: CASSFWTGGYEQYF. The CDR3 coding sequence is TGTGCCAGCAGTTTTTGGACAGGGGGTTACGAGCAGTACTTC. Looking up the rest from reference TRBV28 and TRBJ2-7 gives the full variable domain: DVKVTQSSRYLVKRTGEKVFLECVQDMDHENMFWYRQDPGLGLRLIYFSYDVKMKEKGDIPEGYSVSREKKERFSLILESASTNQTSMYLCASSFWTGGYEQYFGPGTRLTVT.

The rearrangement uses TRBV10-3 and TRBJ1-2; weak D call: TRBD1 (6 bases). CDR3 length equals 14 residues. Germline loops: CDR1 ENHRY, CDR2 SYGVKD. V lost 7 bases to trimming and J lost 4 bases, with 16 bases between them. This CDR3 reads CAITREGETYGYTF. CDR3 nucleotide sequence: TGTGCCATCACCCGAGAGGGGGAAACCTATGGCTACACCTTC.

This clonotype came up a few times. This sequence may be a read error, since a much larger clone differs from it by one base. The chain combines TRBV20-1 with TRBJ2-7; TRBD1 agrees at 9 bases. In germline, CDR1 is DFQATT, CDR2 SNEGSKA (reference sequence). The CDR3 is 14 residues long. DNA for the CDR3: TGCAGTGCTAGAGAGAGGACAGGGGAGTACGATCAGTACTTC. This codes for CSARERTGEYDQYF.

This sequence joins TRBV20-1 and TRBJ1-4, with a possible D match to TRBD1 (5 bases). CDR3 length equals 16 residues. V shed 1 base and J shed 3 bases, with 15 bases lying between them. Per germline, CDR1 DFQATT and CDR2 SNEGSKA (reference sequence). The CDR3 DNA reads TGCAGTGCTAGAGGGTTAGAGGGGCTAGCTAATGAAAAACTGTTTTTT. It yields the protein CSARGLEGLANEKLFF.

This clonotype was detected many times. The gene calls are TRBV6-5 and TRBJ2-7, with 9 positions matching TRBD1. Germline values: CDR1 MNHEY, CDR2 SVGAGI. The CDR3 has 16 amino acids. Losses at the gene ends were 0 bases for V and 6 bases for J; bases not matched to a gene: 9. The chain's CDR3 is CASSYSTSGTGSEQYF. CDR3 DNA: TGTGCCAGCAGTTACTCCACTTCCGGGACAGGGAGCGAGCAGTACTTC.

In the case of this clonotype: A clone one base away is much larger, so this may be a read error. The chain joins TRBV6-1 to TRBJ2-7; 12 positions match TRBD2. Germline CDR1 reads MNHNS; CDR2 reads SASEGT. The junction had 7 bases not matched to a gene; V was cut back by 6 bases and J by 4 bases. The CDR3 is made up of 15 amino acids. The CDR3 protein is CASSPSLAGGYEQYF. CDR3 DNA: TGTGCCAGCAGCCCCAGCCTAGCGGGAGGGTACGAGCAGTACTTC.

This clonotype occurred many times. This chain connects TRBV6-1 to TRBJ1-6; no firm D call. Deletions cut 5 bases from V and 9 bases from J, with 11 bases between. This CDR3 is built from 13 residues. From germline, CDR1 is MNHNS and CDR2 SASEGT. CDR3 region: CASSWRVGSPLHF. The CDR3 bases are TGTGCCAGCAGTTGGCGGGTGGGTTCACCCCTCCACTTT.

In this sample, this clonotype turned up many times. This rearrangement joins TRBV12-3 or TRBV12-4 to TRBJ1-5; D unresolved. Trimming left V 1 base short and J 9 bases short, with 10 bases between. The length of the CDR3 is 13 residues. DNA of the CDR3: TGTGCCAGCAGTTTAGGGGAGGAGAGGCCCCAGCATTTT. Translation gives CASSLGEERPQHF.

V and J are TRBV28 and TRBJ2-7, with D tentatively TRBD2 (6 bases). The V end lost 0 bases, the J end lost 3 bases, and 15 bases lay between the germline ends. Germline values: CDR1 MDHEN, CDR2 SYDVKM. The CDR3 contains 16 residues. As DNA, the CDR3 is TGTGCCAGCAGTTTATGTAGGCGGGATCCCTGCTACGAGCAGTACTTC. It specifies CASSLCRRDPCYEQYF.

This clonotype was counted ten times or more. The chain joins TRBV28 to TRBJ2-1; D ambiguous. The length of the CDR3 is 18 residues. Trimming shortened V by 6 bases and J by 6 bases, and 27 bases separated the two germline ends. Germline V gene sequence: CDR1 MDHEN, CDR2 SYDVKM. As DNA, the CDR3 is TGTGCCAGCAGCCTGACCTCGAGAACCCCCAATAACACCAATGAGCAGTTCTTC. Protein: CASSLTSRTPNNTNEQFF.

This clonotype was recorded at least ten times. The V and J genes are TRBV30 and TRBJ2-1, with D perhaps given as TRBD1 or TRBD2 (5 bases each). Trimming removed 7 bases from V and 12 bases from J, with 7 bases in between. CDR1 GTSNPN and CDR2 SVGIG come from the germline V gene (reference sequence). The CDR3 runs to 8 residues. CDR3 DNA: TGTGCCTTGGGACCGCAGTTCTTC. As protein: CALGPQFF.

The sample holds a few counts of this clonotype. The genes are TRBV20-1 and TRBJ2-7; 7 bases align to TRBD2. This CDR3 is 13 amino acids long. V was pared by 5 bases and J by 3 bases, with 7 bases of the junction left unmatched. Germline CDR1 reads DFQATT; CDR2 reads SNEGSKA (reference sequence). This CDR3 reads CSAAPGDYYEQYF. The CDR3 region has the DNA TGCAGTGCTGCCCCCGGGGACTACTACGAGCAGTACTTC.